This TCR beta chain stems from a study of response to subunit inactivated influenza vaccine. This clonotype was detected only a few times. The CDR3 consists of 16 residues. Per germline, CDR1 SGHAT and CDR2 FQNNGV. V shed 4 bases and J 2 bases; nucleotides not matched to a gene: 9. One entry per CDR3 protein results from TCRdb running MiXCR on the RT-PCR reads. The table lists hundreds of thousands of distinct CDR3 sequences, approximately 14% of them singletons. The sample was PBMCs from blood, taken 11 to 12 days after vaccination. This chain links TRBV11-2 with TRBJ1-1; 8 bases match TRBD1. This TCR was recovered from a man aged 50 to 59 who received an inactivated influenza vaccine. CDR3 loop: CASSSTNRGVNTEAFF. The CDR3 DNA reads as TGTGCCAGCAGCTCCACAAACAGGGGGGTAAACACTGAAGCTTTCTTT.